These 30 T cell receptor beta chains were sequenced from one sample in a study of control samples from healthy donors and cancer patients. Data came from immunoSEQ multiplex PCR; TCRdb stores just in-frame clones and leaves some out. The table records about 140,000 clones, approximately 90% of them present only once. Material: blood. Every receptor here comes from a woman in her 30s in good health.

The chain is built from TRBV25-1 and TRBJ2-3; the match to TRBD1 covers 8 bases. J lost 1 base, V lost 8 bases, and 5 bases had no gene match. This CDR3 spans 14 amino acids. From germline, CDR1 is MGHDK and CDR2 SYGVNS. The CDR3 is CASGLTGGTDTQYF. The CDR3 region has the DNA TGTGCCAGCGGGCTGACAGGGGGCACAGATACGCAGTATTTT.

This sequence joins TRBV9 and TRBJ1-1; TRBD1 matches at 7 bases. From germline, CDR1 is SGDLS and CDR2 YYNGEE. Germline trimming cut 4 bases from V and 1 base from J; bases unmatched to any gene: 7. This CDR3 contains 15 residues. This chain's CDR3 is CASSPWDSKNTEAFF. CDR3 nucleotide sequence: TGTGCCAGCAGCCCGTGGGACAGCAAGAACACTGAAGCTTTCTTT.

V and J are TRBV28 and TRBJ1-2; no clear D gene. V was shortened by 2 bases and J by 2 bases, with 12 bases between the two germline ends. This CDR3 is 15 amino acids long. The germline CDR1 and CDR2 sequences are MDHEN and SYDVKM. Written as DNA, the CDR3 is TGTGCCAGCAGTTTAAGTGAAGGGCTAAACTATGGCTACACCTTC. It specifies CASSLSEGLNYGYTF.

V and J are TRBV18 and TRBJ1-2, with 7 bases that match TRBD1. This CDR3 spans 15 amino acids. The V gene end was trimmed by 2 bases and the J gene end by 5 bases; junction bases not matched to a gene: 8. The V gene's germline CDR1 is KGHSH and CDR2 LQKENI. The CDR3, as DNA: TGTGCCAGCTCACCATACACCGGGACAGAATATGGCTACACCTTC. Translation gives CASSPYTGTEYGYTF.

The chain carries TRBV27 and TRBJ1-1; TRBD1 matches 10 bases. Germline V gene lookup returns CDR1 MNHEY and CDR2 SMNVEV (reference sequence). The V gene end was trimmed by 5 bases and the J gene end by 4 bases; junction bases not matched to a gene: 4. The CDR3 runs 14 residues. The CDR3 bases are TGTGCCAGCAGTCCCTGGACAGGGGGCACTGAAGCTTTCTTT. Protein product: CASSPWTGGTEAFF.

The chain recombines TRBV5-6 with TRBJ1-5; no clear D gene. This CDR3 is 12 amino acids long. V was clipped by 0 bases and J by 6 bases, with 4 bases between them. The germline gives CDR1 SGHDT, CDR2 YYEEEE. The CDR3 reads CASSLDSQPQHF. The CDR3 nucleotides are TGTGCCAGCAGCTTGGACAGTCAGCCCCAGCATTTT.

This clone has a single count. The CDR3 protein is CASSEFAAYNEQFF. The CDR3 region has the DNA TGTGCCAGCAGTGAATTCGCAGCCTACAATGAGCAGTTCTTC. This rearrangement joins TRBV6-1 to TRBJ2-1; D remains unclear. CDR1 is MNHNS and CDR2 is SASEGT in the germline V gene. This CDR3 has 14 amino acids. Between the trimmed V and J ends, which lost 2 bases and 2 bases, there was a span of 7 bases.

The chain couples TRBV18 to TRBJ2-3, with D hard to call. CDR1 is KGHSH and CDR2 is LQKENI in the germline V gene. The CDR3 is 17 residues long. Trimming stripped 4 bases from V and 1 base from J, with 18 bases between. This CDR3 reads CASSQQSQVSGTDTQYF. The CDR3 nucleotides read TGTGCCAGCTCACAACAATCTCAGGTCTCGGGCACAGATACGCAGTATTTT.

This chain links TRBV7-2 with TRBJ1-5, with 7 bases identical to TRBD1. The CDR3 contains 17 residues. V trimming: 5 bases; J trimming: 0 bases; junction bases outside the gene matches: 10. Per the germline V gene, CDR1 is SGHTA and CDR2 is FQGNSA. CDR3 in DNA: TGTGCCAGCAGCCGCACCGGGACAGCGACTAGCAATCAGCCCCAGCATTTT. It yields the protein CASSRTGTATSNQPQHF.

The V and J genes are TRBV7-8 and TRBJ2-2; TRBD2 matches 10 bases. In germline, CDR1 is SGHVS, CDR2 FQNEAQ. This CDR3 has 15 residues. Trimming at V came to 6 bases and at J to 4 bases, leaving 5 bases not matched to a gene. CDR3 DNA sequence: TGTGCCAGCAGGCCTAGCGGGAGTGGCACCGGGGAGCTGTTTTTT. It is translated as CASRPSGSGTGELFF.

This chain connects TRBV19 to TRBJ2-3, with a weak D call TRBD1 (6 bases). This CDR3 has 13 amino acids. The germline gives CDR1 LNHDA, CDR2 SQIVND (reference sequence). Trimming shortened V by 3 bases and J by 6 bases, and 10 bases separated the two germline ends. The CDR3 DNA sequence: TGTGCCAGTAGTATGACAGGCGGGGATACGCAGTATTTT. This codes for CASSMTGGDTQYF.

The rearrangement links TRBV6-5 to TRBJ1-1; unclear D gene. The CDR3 length is 13 residues. Between the trimmed V and J ends, which lost 0 bases and 2 bases, there was a span of 4 bases. The V gene's germline CDR1 is MNHEY and CDR2 SVGAGI. The CDR3: CASSYSDNTEAFF. CDR3 DNA: TGTGCCAGCAGTTACTCCGATAACACTGAAGCTTTCTTT.

A few counts support this clone. The J gene is TRBJ1-1, the V gene TRBV19; D remains ambiguous. Trimming shortened V by 11 bases and J by 4 bases, and 17 bases separated the two germline ends. This CDR3 has 13 residues. CDR1 and CDR2 from the germline V gene are LNHDA and SQIVND (reference sequence). The CDR3 coding sequence is TGTGCCCGAAGACTGCGTCGGAGCACTGAAGCTTTCTTT. It specifies CARRLRRSTEAFF.

The CDR3 coding sequence is TGTGCCTGGAGTGTACCGGGGATCCCGCAGCCCCAGCATTTT. Its translation: CAWSVPGIPQPQHF. The V gene is TRBV30, the J gene TRBJ1-5; no clear D. V gave up 0 bases and J gave up 7 bases, with 13 bases separating them. The CDR3 is 14 residues long. CDR1 is GTSNPN, CDR2 SVGIG, per germline (reference sequence). Supplemented by reference TRBV30 and TRBJ1-5, the full variable domain reads SQTIHQWPATLVQPVGSPLSLECTVEGTSNPNLYWYRQAAGRGLQLLFYSVGIGQISSEVPQNLSASRPQDRQFILSSKKLLLSDSGFYLCAWSVPGIPQPQHFGDGTRLSIL.

The genes are TRBV19 and TRBJ1-1; weak D call: TRBD1 (5 bases). Germline V CDR1 and CDR2: LNHDA, SQIVND (reference sequence). V lost 8 bases and J lost 0, with 16 bases in between. This CDR3 spans 15 amino acids. This chain's CDR3 is CASLQTVFMNTEAFF. DNA of the CDR3: TGTGCCAGTCTTCAGACAGTGTTCATGAACACTGAAGCTTTCTTT.

The V call is TRBV9, the J call TRBJ2-2, with D hard to call. V lost 4 bases and J lost 2, with 3 bases in between. Germline assignment: CDR1 SGDLS and CDR2 YYNGEE. The CDR3 runs 12 residues. CDR3 sequence (DNA): TGTGCCAGCAGCCGAAACACCGGGGAGCTGTTTTTT. Its protein product is CASSRNTGELFF.

In this sample, this clone turned up once. The chain has TRBV11-2 and TRBJ2-5, with 13 bases matching TRBD2. V lost 5 bases and J lost 3; bases outside the gene matches: 9. The germline CDR1 and CDR2 sequences are SGHAT and FQNNGV. This CDR3 is built from 17 residues. CDR3 bases: TGTGCCAGCAGCCGAACCGGGACTAGCGGGACCAAAGAGACCCAGTACTTC. This sequence encodes CASSRTGTSGTKETQYF. Full variable domain (rest looked up from reference TRBV11-2 and TRBJ2-5): EAGVAQSPRYKIIEKRQSVAFWCNPISGHATLYWYQQILGQGPKLLIQFQNNGVVDDSQLPKDRFSAERLKGVDSTLKIQPAKLEDSAVYLCASSRTGTSGTKETQYFGPGTRLLVL.

The J gene is TRBJ2-2, the V gene TRBV18; a possible D gene is TRBD1 (6 bases). Trimming pared 3 bases from V and 0 bases from J, leaving 11 bases between. The germline V gene encodes CDR1 KGHSH and CDR2 LQKENI. There are 16 residues in the CDR3. CDR3 loop: CASSPKQGSNTGELFF. CDR3 nucleotides: TGTGCCAGCTCACCGAAACAGGGATCGAACACCGGGGAGCTGTTTTTT.

The V gene is TRBV14, the J gene TRBJ2-3; D unclear. V was cut by 1 base and J by 0 bases, with 8 bases left in between. CDR3 size: 15 residues. CDR1 SGHDN and CDR2 FVKESK come from the germline V gene. This CDR3 is CASSQGTTSTDTQYF. Here the CDR3 DNA reads TGTGCCAGCAGCCAAGGAACTACTAGCACAGATACGCAGTATTTT. Full variable domain (remainder filled in from reference TRBV14 and TRBJ2-3): EAGVTQFPSHSVIEKGQTVTLRCDPISGHDNLYWYRRVMGKEIKFLLHFVKESKQDESGMPNNRFLAERTGGTYSTLKVQPAELEDSGVYFCASSQGTTSTDTQYFGPGTRLTVL.

The rearrangement uses TRBV27 and TRBJ2-1; 9 positions match TRBD2. Germline values: CDR1 MNHEY, CDR2 SMNVEV (reference sequence). The CDR3 contains 15 residues. The junction had 6 bases not matched to a gene; V was cut back by 5 bases and J by 4 bases. CDR3 DNA: TGTGCCAGCAGTACTCTAGCGGGAATATACAATGAGCAGTTCTTC. Translation: CASSTLAGIYNEQFF.

This clone was seen just once. The rearrangement links TRBV5-1 to TRBJ2-5; 11 bases are a match to TRBD2. Germline CDR1 reads SGHRS; CDR2 reads YFSETQ. J lost 2 bases, V lost 1 base, and 7 bases had no gene match. This CDR3 contains 17 residues. The CDR3 loop reads CASSLNVLAGVQETQYF. The CDR3 DNA is TGCGCCAGCAGCTTGAATGTACTAGCGGGAGTTCAAGAGACCCAGTACTTC.

The chain combines TRBV7-9 with TRBJ2-1; possibly TRBD2 for D (6 bases). Germline V lookup: CDR1 SEHNR, CDR2 FQNEAQ (reference sequence). The CDR3 loop spans 19 amino acids. V was pared by 8 bases and J by 8 bases, with 34 bases between. This CDR3 reads CASGRNPTVLGPILDEQFF. CDR3 sequence (DNA): TGTGCCAGCGGGAGGAATCCTACGGTCCTAGGACCCATTTTAGATGAGCAGTTCTTC.

This sequence joins TRBV5-1 and TRBJ2-1, with 12 bases aligning to TRBD1. Losses at the gene ends were 0 bases for V and 6 bases for J; bases not matched to a gene: 10. CDR3 length equals 18 residues. In germline, CDR1 is SGHRS, CDR2 YFSETQ. CDR3 in amino acids: CASSLEGQGAGFGNEQFF. The CDR3 coding sequence is TGCGCCAGCAGCTTGGAGGGACAGGGGGCGGGTTTTGGCAATGAGCAGTTCTTC. Filled out from reference TRBV5-1 and TRBJ2-1, the complete variable domain reads KAGVTQTPRYLIKTRGQQVTLSCSPISGHRSVSWYQQTPGQGLQFLFEYFSETQRNKGNFPGRFSGRQFSNSRSEMNVSTLELGDSALYLCASSLEGQGAGFGNEQFFGPGTRLTVL.

The rearrangement links TRBV7-6 to TRBJ2-2; a weak D match, TRBD1 (6 bases). Trimming removed 0 bases from V and 0 bases from J, with 8 bases in between. Germline-derived CDR1 and CDR2 are SGHVS and FNYEAQ. CDR3 length: 16 amino acids. Written as DNA, the CDR3 is TGTGCCAGCAGCTTAGCCAGGGGTACGAACACCGGGGAGCTGTTTTTT. Protein product: CASSLARGTNTGELFF.

Many counts were recorded for this clone. This chain connects TRBV4-1 to TRBJ1-3; the match to TRBD1 covers 10 bases. The J segment lost 2 bases and the V segment lost 1 base, leaving 5 bases of the junction unmatched. The CDR3 contains 17 residues. Germline V lookup: CDR1 MGHRA, CDR2 YSYEKL. The CDR3 reads CASSQAPGTGAGNTIYF. The CDR3 coding sequence is TGCGCCAGCAGCCAAGCCCCCGGGACAGGGGCTGGAAACACCATATATTTT.

The chain has TRBV29-1 and TRBJ2-1; D unresolved. CDR1 SQVTM and CDR2 ANQGSEA come from the germline V gene. CDR3 length: 13 amino acids. The ends were cut back, 3 bases at V and 7 bases at J, with 13 bases in the middle. CDR3 region: CSVDWAERNEQFF. The DNA of the CDR3 is TGCAGCGTTGATTGGGCGGAGAGAAATGAGCAGTTCTTC.

This chain joins TRBV3-1 (or the pseudogene TRBV3-2) and TRBJ1-1; D is perhaps TRBD1 (5 bases). There are 15 residues in the CDR3. V lost 3 bases to trimming and J lost 5 bases, with 16 bases between them. The germline CDR1 and CDR2 sequences are LGHDT and YNNKEL (reference sequence). The CDR3 loop is CASSHGLSGGTEAFF. DNA for the CDR3: TGTGCCAGCAGCCACGGTCTCTCCGGGGGGACTGAAGCTTTCTTT.

This clone occurred a few times. The rearrangement links TRBV7-6 to TRBJ2-7; 10 nucleotides line up with TRBD2. The germline V gene has CDR1 SGHVS and CDR2 FNYEAQ. CDR3 size: 15 residues. V trimming: 2 bases; J trimming: 2 bases; junction bases outside the gene matches: 3. CDR3 region: CASSLSSGRAYEQYF. Here the CDR3 DNA reads TGTGCCAGCAGCTTAAGCAGCGGGAGGGCCTACGAGCAGTACTTC.

This chain links TRBV3-1 (or the pseudogene TRBV3-2) with TRBJ2-7, with D possibly matching TRBD2 (5 bases). Trimming removed 2 bases from V and 5 bases from J, with 7 bases in between. Germline CDR1 and CDR2: LGHDT and YNNKEL (reference sequence). The CDR3 length is 12 residues. This chain's CDR3 is CASSQLGDEQYF. The CDR3 nucleotides are TGTGCCAGCAGCCAACTCGGGGACGAGCAGTACTTC.

This rearrangement joins TRBV5-5 to TRBJ2-2; unclear D gene. The CDR3 is made up of 15 amino acids. Trimming pared 0 bases from V and 1 base from J, leaving 7 bases between. Looked up from germline, CDR1 is SGHKS and CDR2 is YYEKEE (reference sequence). CDR3 protein: CASSLGYVNTGELFF. DNA of the CDR3: TGTGCCAGCAGCTTGGGGTACGTGAACACCGGGGAGCTGTTTTTT.